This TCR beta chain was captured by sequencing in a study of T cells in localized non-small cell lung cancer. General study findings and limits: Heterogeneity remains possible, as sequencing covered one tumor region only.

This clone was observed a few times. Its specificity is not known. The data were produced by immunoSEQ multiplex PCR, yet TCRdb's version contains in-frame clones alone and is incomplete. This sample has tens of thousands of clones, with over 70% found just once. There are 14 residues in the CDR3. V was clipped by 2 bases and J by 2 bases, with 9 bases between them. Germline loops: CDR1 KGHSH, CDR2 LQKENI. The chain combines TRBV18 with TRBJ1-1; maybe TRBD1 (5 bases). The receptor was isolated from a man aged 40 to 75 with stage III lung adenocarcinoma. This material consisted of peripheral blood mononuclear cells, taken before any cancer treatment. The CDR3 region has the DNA TGTGCCAGCTCACCAGGTGGGGGTAACACTGAAGCTTTCTTT. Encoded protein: CASSPGGGNTEAFF.